Here is one TCR beta chain with its context. The antigen remains unidentified. One end of the junction fails to match germline, which may point to a read error. The data were taken from a study of tumor-infiltrating lymphocytes in primary liver carcinoma. On the study more broadly: Sequencing of the samples generated roughly 3.5 to 7.5 million productive TCRbeta reads, with similar yields across tissue types.

The authors took blood RNA from unsorted whole blood and also extracted germline DNA. The authors collected about 4 milliliters of peripheral blood before surgery. Whole-study results and caveats: Samples, which were bulk and unsorted, did not allow CD4+ and CD8+ repertoires to be compared.

The CDR3 totals 13 residues. Germline V gives CDR1 MNHNY, CDR2 SVGAGI (reference sequence). The researchers produced TCR beta cDNA from around 500 ng total RNA with a constant-region primer. Investigators got TCR beta libraries out of three nested multiplex PCR rounds, done with slightly modified ARM-PCR. Use of TRBV1-TRBV30 forward primers with a C-beta reverse primer characterized the first two PCR rounds, which lasted 10 cycles each. TCRdb independently ran MiXCR on the multiplex PCR reads; one entry per CDR3 protein. The table records 180,000 or so distinct CDR3 sequences, roughly 60% of them present only once.

Sequenced material: peripheral blood. The rearrangement joins TRBV6-6 to TRBJ1-6; unclear D gene. The source is a man aged 40-55 years with primary liver carcinoma and hepatitis B virus infection. DNA of the CDR3: TGTGCCAGCAGGGACGGGGTGAATTCACCCATCCACTTT. The encoded protein is CASRDGVNSPIHF.